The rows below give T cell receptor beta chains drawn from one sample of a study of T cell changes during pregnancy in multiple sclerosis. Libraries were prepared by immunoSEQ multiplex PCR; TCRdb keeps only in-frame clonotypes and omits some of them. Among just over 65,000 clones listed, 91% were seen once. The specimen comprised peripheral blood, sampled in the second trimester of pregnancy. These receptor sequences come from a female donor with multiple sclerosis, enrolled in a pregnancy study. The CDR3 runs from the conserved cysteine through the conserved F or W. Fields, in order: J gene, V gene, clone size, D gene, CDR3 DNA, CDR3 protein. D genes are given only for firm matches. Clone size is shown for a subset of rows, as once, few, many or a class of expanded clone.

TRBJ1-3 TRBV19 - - TGTGCCAGTAGTTTCAGGGGCTCTGGAAACACCATATATTTT CASSFRGSGNTIYF
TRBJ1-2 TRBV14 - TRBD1 TGTGCCAGCAGTCTTGGACAGGGGGCGCGAGGCTACACCTTC CASSLGQGARGYTF
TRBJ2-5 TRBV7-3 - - TGTGCCAGCAGCCCCGCGGCGGGTCTGGGTGAAGAGACCCAGTACTTC CASSPAAGLGEETQYF
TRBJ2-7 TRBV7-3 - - TGTGCCAGCAGCTACCGACAGTCCTACGAGCAGTACTTC CASSYRQSYEQYF
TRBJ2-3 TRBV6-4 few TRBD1 TGTGCCAGCAGTGACTCGGACAGGGATACGCAGTATTTT CASSDSDRDTQYF
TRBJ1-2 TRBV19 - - TGTGCCAGTAGTACCCACCGGGGGTCGGCTGGCTACACCTTC CASSTHRGSAGYTF
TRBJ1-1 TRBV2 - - TGTGCCAGCAGAGAAGGGACACTCGGGGGCACTGAAGCTTTCTTT CASREGTLGGTEAFF
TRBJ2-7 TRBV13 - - TGTGCCAGCAGCTTAGGCAGGGGCGAGCAGTACTTC CASSLGRGEQYF
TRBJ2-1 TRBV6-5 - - TGTGCCAGCAGTTATCGGGTATCCTACAATGAGCAGTTCTTC CASSYRVSYNEQFF
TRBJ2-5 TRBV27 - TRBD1 TGTGCCAGCAGATCCGGGACAGTCCAAGAGACCCAGTACTTC CASRSGTVQETQYF